The present T cell receptor (beta chain) was sequenced within a study of shared clonotypes between healthy human individuals. TCRdb's table, derived via immunoSEQ multiplex PCR, lists solely in-frame clones and lacks some. This table has about 2.2 million clones, just under 95% appearing once. Germline V lookup: CDR1 MGHRA, CDR2 YSYEKL. The CDR3 sequence is 13 residues long. Study outcomes and limitations: In the sorted subsets, rarefaction showed sequencing was incomplete despite large depth. Enrolling few donors narrowed the genetic and exposure-history diversity that was represented. Naive CD4 clonotypes overlapped across several donors at roughly 5.1%. The sampled material consisted only of blood, and tissue repertoires are likely to differ.

Concerning this clone: The target antigen is unknown.

CD45RO-negative, CCR7-selected cells formed the naive CD8 fraction, which excluded terminally differentiated effector memory CD45RA+ cells. Sequencing input: naive CD8+ T cells from PBMCs. The chain carries TRBV4-1 and TRBJ2-5; no reliable D call. The end of the DNA is better explained by TRBJ2-7, so the J call may be wrong. The sequence derives from a man aged 18 to 29 in good health. Some clones in this sample may be carry-over from other donors' samples. CDR3 amino acids: CASSQALGYEQYF. In DNA form, the CDR3 reads TGCGCCAGCAGCCAGGCCTTGGGATACGAGCAGTACTTC.